These T cell receptor beta chains were read from a single sample in a study of blood T cell repertoires in COVID-19. Repertoires were generated with immunoSEQ multiplex PCR, while TCRdb's copy carries only in-frame clones and drops some. This table holds roughly 170,000 clones, about 80% found once. Sequenced sample: peripheral blood. These receptors came from a human donor in a cohort sampled during active COVID-19. Each CDR3 is given with its conserved first and last residue. A D gene is named only where the DNA matches it firmly. Clone size is shown for a subset of rows, as once, few, many or a class of expanded clone.

V gene: TRBV21-1; clone size: once; J gene: TRBJ2-5; CDR3 length: 14; D gene: NA; CDR3 DNA: TGTGCCAGCAGCACTCGACAGCACCAAGAGACCCAGTACTTC; CDR3 protein: CASSTRQHQETQYF
V gene: TRBV19; clone size: NA; J gene: TRBJ2-6; CDR3 length: 19; D gene: TRBD2; CDR3 DNA: TGTGCCAGTAGTATAGGTCGCGGGGGGCCAACCTCTGGGGCCAACGTCCTGACTTTC; CDR3 protein: CASSIGRGGPTSGANVLTF
V gene: TRBV4-2; clone size: NA; J gene: TRBJ2-6; CDR3 length: 17; D gene: TRBD2; CDR3 DNA: TGTGCCAGCAGCCAAGTACGGGGGGGAGATAGGGCCAACGTCCTGACTTTC; CDR3 protein: CASSQVRGGDRANVLTF
V gene: TRBV10-1; clone size: NA; J gene: TRBJ1-1; CDR3 length: 13; D gene: NA; CDR3 DNA: TGCGCCAGCAGTACCGAGTCGGACACTGAAGCTTTCTTT; CDR3 protein: CASSTESDTEAFF
V gene: TRBV4-1; clone size: once; J gene: TRBJ2-7; CDR3 length: 15; D gene: TRBD2; CDR3 DNA: TGCGCCAGCAGCCAAACCTTAGCGGGGGGAGACGAGCAGTACTTC; CDR3 protein: CASSQTLAGGDEQYF
V gene: TRBV5-1; clone size: NA; J gene: TRBJ1-1; CDR3 length: 14; D gene: TRBD1; CDR3 DNA: TGCGCCAGCAAAGAGGGACAGAGGAACACTGAAGCTTTCTTT; CDR3 protein: CASKEGQRNTEAFF
V gene: TRBV27; clone size: NA; J gene: TRBJ2-7; CDR3 length: 15; D gene: TRBD1; CDR3 DNA: TGTGCCAGCAGGAGACAGGGGGCCTCCGACAACGAGCAGTACTTC; CDR3 protein: CASRRQGASDNEQYF
V gene: TRBV27; clone size: NA; J gene: TRBJ2-7; CDR3 length: 13; D gene: NA; CDR3 DNA: TGTGCCAGCAGAAAATGGACTTCCTACGAGCAGTACTTC; CDR3 protein: CASRKWTSYEQYF
V gene: TRBV11-2; clone size: NA; J gene: TRBJ2-7; CDR3 length: 14; D gene: TRBD1; CDR3 DNA: TGTGCCAGCAGCTTTCAGGGGGACAACTACGAGCAGTACTTC; CDR3 protein: CASSFQGDNYEQYF
V gene: TRBV9; clone size: once; J gene: TRBJ1-3; CDR3 length: 13; D gene: NA; CDR3 DNA: TGTGCCAGCAGCAGGACACCTGGAAACACCATATATTTT; CDR3 protein: CASSRTPGNTIYF
V gene: TRBV19; clone size: NA; J gene: TRBJ1-2; CDR3 length: 14; D gene: TRBD1; CDR3 DNA: TGTGCCAGTAACACGGGACAGGGGGGCTATGGCTACACCTTC; CDR3 protein: CASNTGQGGYGYTF
V gene: TRBV7-6; clone size: NA; J gene: TRBJ1-2; CDR3 length: 15; D gene: TRBD1; CDR3 DNA: TGTGCCAGCAGCTTAGGGACAGGGGGGGTCTATGGCTACACCTTC; CDR3 protein: CASSLGTGGVYGYTF
V gene: TRBV4-2; clone size: once; J gene: TRBJ2-3; CDR3 length: 18; D gene: TRBD2; CDR3 DNA: TGTGCCAGCAGCCATCTAGGAGGGCTAGCGGGGATCTCAGATACGCAGTATTTT; CDR3 protein: CASSHLGGLAGISDTQYF
V gene: TRBV29-1; clone size: NA; J gene: TRBJ1-2; CDR3 length: 13; D gene: NA; CDR3 DNA: TGCAGCGTTGGAATTGGTAATCCGGATGGCTACACCTTC; CDR3 protein: CSVGIGNPDGYTF
V gene: TRBV18; clone size: NA; J gene: TRBJ1-2; CDR3 length: 14; D gene: NA; CDR3 DNA: TGTGCCAGCTCACCACCGAACAGGGTGGTCAGCTACACCTTC; CDR3 protein: CASSPPNRVVSYTF
V gene: TRBV3-1/TRBV3-2; clone size: NA; J gene: TRBJ2-3; CDR3 length: 12; D gene: NA; CDR3 DNA: TGTGCCAGCAGCCTTAGCGGAGATACGCAGTATTTT; CDR3 protein: CASSLSGDTQYF
V gene: TRBV5-1; clone size: once; J gene: TRBJ1-4; CDR3 length: 14; D gene: NA; CDR3 DNA: TGCGCCAGCAGCTTGACAGGTCTGGGTGAAAAACTGTTTTTT; CDR3 protein: CASSLTGLGEKLFF
V gene: TRBV2; clone size: NA; J gene: TRBJ2-5; CDR3 length: 13; D gene: TRBD1; CDR3 DNA: TGTGCCAGCACCCGGGACAGGGCGGAGACCCAGTACTTC; CDR3 protein: CASTRDRAETQYF
V gene: TRBV20-1; clone size: NA; J gene: TRBJ2-3; CDR3 length: 15; D gene: NA; CDR3 DNA: TGCAGTGCTAGTCAGGGGGGTAGCTTCACAGATACGCAGTATTTT; CDR3 protein: CSASQGGSFTDTQYF
V gene: TRBV10-1; clone size: few; J gene: TRBJ1-1; CDR3 length: 13; D gene: TRBD1; CDR3 DNA: TGCGCCAGCCGAGGACAGGGGGACACTGAAGCTTTCTTT; CDR3 protein: CASRGQGDTEAFF
V gene: TRBV6-4; clone size: once; J gene: TRBJ2-5; CDR3 length: 22; D gene: TRBD2; CDR3 DNA: TGTGCCAGCAGTGCCTCTCCCCTCCAAGGTTCGCGGGGGGTAAATATGAGAAAGACCCAGTACTTC; CDR3 protein: CASSASPLQGSRGVNMRKTQYF
V gene: TRBV3-1/TRBV3-2; clone size: NA; J gene: TRBJ2-1; CDR3 length: 14; D gene: NA; CDR3 DNA: TGTGCCAGCAGCACCGGACAGATCTACAATGAGCAGTTCTTC; CDR3 protein: CASSTGQIYNEQFF
V gene: TRBV18; clone size: NA; J gene: TRBJ2-7; CDR3 length: 14; D gene: TRBD2; CDR3 DNA: TGTGCCAGCTCACCAGGCGGGGGGGTATACGAGCAGTACTTC; CDR3 protein: CASSPGGGVYEQYF
V gene: TRBV7-2; clone size: once; J gene: TRBJ2-5; CDR3 length: 15; D gene: TRBD2; CDR3 DNA: TGTGCCAGCAGCTCTAGCGGGGGGGCTTTTGAGACCCAGTACTTC; CDR3 protein: CASSSSGGAFETQYF
V gene: TRBV5-1; clone size: few; J gene: TRBJ1-6; CDR3 length: 14; D gene: NA; CDR3 DNA: TGCGCCAGCAGCTTGACGACAGGTTACTATCCCCTCCACTTT; CDR3 protein: CASSLTTGYYPLHF
V gene: TRBV19; clone size: NA; J gene: TRBJ1-2; CDR3 length: 13; D gene: NA; CDR3 DNA: TGTGCCAGTAGGGAGCAGGGAGGCTATGGCTACACCTTC; CDR3 protein: CASREQGGYGYTF